A single T cell receptor (beta chain) is shown here with its context. In Cohort 3, a recovered donor had either two negative PCRs, clearance, or symptom resolution. This entry comes from a study of blood T cell repertoires in COVID-19. Study context: The analysed material was cDNA or gDNA that came from T cells, B-cell-depleted T cells, or PBMCs.

Deletions cut 2 bases from V and 9 bases from J, with 8 bases between. This CDR3 is 12 amino acids long. Per the study methods: Counts of nucleated cells, estimated from reference gene primer amplification, were obtained. TCRdb's table, derived via immunoSEQ multiplex PCR, lists solely in-frame clones and lacks some. V, J and clone size reflect that table, while D and trimming were determined from the DNA. The sample consists of 350,000 or so clones, roughly 90% of them appearing once. The source is a woman in her twenties or thirties who had recovered from COVID-19. Sequences were obtained from PBMCs or T cells enriched from blood (not recorded which). The chain combines TRBV12-3 or TRBV12-4 with TRBJ2-1, with D tentatively TRBD2 (5 bases). CDR3: CASSLNGLEQFF. The CDR3, as DNA: TGTGCCAGCAGTTTAAACGGACTTGAGCAGTTCTTC.